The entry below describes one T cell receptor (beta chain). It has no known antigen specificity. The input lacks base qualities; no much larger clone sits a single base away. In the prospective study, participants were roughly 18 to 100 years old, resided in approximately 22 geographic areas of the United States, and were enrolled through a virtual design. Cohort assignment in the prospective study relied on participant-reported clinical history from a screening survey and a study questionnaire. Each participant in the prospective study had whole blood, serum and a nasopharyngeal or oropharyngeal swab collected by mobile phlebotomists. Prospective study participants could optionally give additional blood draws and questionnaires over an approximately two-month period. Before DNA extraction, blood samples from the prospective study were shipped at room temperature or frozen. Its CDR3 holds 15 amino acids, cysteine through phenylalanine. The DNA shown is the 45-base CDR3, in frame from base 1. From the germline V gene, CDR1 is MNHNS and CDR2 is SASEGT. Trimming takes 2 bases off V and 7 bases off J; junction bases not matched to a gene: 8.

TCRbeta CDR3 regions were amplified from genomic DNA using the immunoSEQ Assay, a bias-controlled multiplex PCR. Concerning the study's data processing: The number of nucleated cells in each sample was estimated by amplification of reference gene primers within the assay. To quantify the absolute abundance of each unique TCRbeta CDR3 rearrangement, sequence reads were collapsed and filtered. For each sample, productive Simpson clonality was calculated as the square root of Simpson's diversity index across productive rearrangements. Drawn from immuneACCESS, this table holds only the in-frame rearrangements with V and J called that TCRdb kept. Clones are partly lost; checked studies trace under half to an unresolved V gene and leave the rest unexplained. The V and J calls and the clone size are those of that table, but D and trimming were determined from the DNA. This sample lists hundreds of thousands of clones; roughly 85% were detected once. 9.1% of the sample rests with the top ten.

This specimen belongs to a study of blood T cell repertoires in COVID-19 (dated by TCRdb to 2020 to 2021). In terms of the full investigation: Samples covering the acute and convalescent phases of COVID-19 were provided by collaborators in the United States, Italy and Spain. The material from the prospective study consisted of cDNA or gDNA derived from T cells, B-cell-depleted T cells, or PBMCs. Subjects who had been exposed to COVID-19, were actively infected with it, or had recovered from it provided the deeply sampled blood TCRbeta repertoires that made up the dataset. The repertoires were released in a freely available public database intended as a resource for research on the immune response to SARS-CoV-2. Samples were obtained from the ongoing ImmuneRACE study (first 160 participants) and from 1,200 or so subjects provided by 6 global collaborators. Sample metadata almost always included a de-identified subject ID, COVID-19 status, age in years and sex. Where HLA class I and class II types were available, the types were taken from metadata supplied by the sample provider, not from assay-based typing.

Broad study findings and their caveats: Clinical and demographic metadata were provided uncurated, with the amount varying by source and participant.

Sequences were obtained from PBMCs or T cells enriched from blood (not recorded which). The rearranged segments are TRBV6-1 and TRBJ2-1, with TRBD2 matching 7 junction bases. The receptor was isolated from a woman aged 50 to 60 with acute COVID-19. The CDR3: CASSEKDWRGNEQFF. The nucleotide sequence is TGTGCCAGCAGTGAAAAGGACTGGCGGGGGAATGAGCAGTTCTTC.